The entry below describes one T cell receptor (beta chain). Its matching antigen is unknown. The entry originates in a study of T cells in narcolepsy. The CDR3 is 15 amino acids. J lost 5 bases, V lost 5 bases, and 4 bases had no gene match. CDR1 SEHNR and CDR2 FQNEAQ come from the germline V gene (reference sequence). Libraries were prepared by immunoSEQ multiplex PCR; TCRdb keeps only in-frame clonotypes and omits some of them. This sample has some 2,500 clones, with 20% to 30% found just once. Study-wide findings and caveats: Comparing one patient's CSF and blood CD4+ clonotypes highlighted HCRT- and TRIB2-specific autoreactive clonotypes.

The origin of this receptor is a human donor with narcolepsy. What was sequenced was cultured CD4+ T cells from cerebrospinal fluid. The chain joins TRBV7-9 to TRBJ2-3; 13 bases align to TRBD2. The DNA of the CDR3 is TGTGCCAGCAGCACTAGCGGGGGGGCAGAAGATACGCAGTATTTT. It codes for CASSTSGGAEDTQYF. The full variable domain, with the rest looked up from reference TRBV7-9 and TRBJ2-3, is DTGVSQNPRHKITKRGQNVTFRCDPISEHNRLYWYRQTLGQGPEFLTYFQNEAQLEKSRLLSDRFSAERPKGSFSTLEIQRTEQGDSAMYLCASSTSGGAEDTQYFGPGTRLTVL.